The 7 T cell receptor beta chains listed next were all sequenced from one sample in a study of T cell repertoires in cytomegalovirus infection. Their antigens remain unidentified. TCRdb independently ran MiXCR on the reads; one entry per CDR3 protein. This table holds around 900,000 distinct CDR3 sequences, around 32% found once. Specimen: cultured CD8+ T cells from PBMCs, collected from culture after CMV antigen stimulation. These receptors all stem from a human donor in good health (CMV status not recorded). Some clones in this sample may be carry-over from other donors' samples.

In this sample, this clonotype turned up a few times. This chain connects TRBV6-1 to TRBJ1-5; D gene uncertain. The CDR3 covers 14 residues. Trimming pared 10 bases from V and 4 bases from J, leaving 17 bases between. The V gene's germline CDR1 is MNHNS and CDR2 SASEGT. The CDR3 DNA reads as TGTGCCACCTCCCCCGGGATCCTAAATCAGCCCCAGCATTTT. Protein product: CATSPGILNQPQHF.

The DNA for the CDR3 is TGTGCCAGCAGTCCCCGACTAGTTAGCACAGATACGCAGTATTTT. It codes for CASSPRLVSTDTQYF. V usage is TRBV6-5 and J usage is TRBJ2-3; D perhaps matches TRBD2 (6 bases). Germline CDR1 MNHEY, CDR2 SVGAGI. Trimming took off 5 bases at V and 0 bases at J, with 12 bases between the two ends. The CDR3 covers 15 residues.

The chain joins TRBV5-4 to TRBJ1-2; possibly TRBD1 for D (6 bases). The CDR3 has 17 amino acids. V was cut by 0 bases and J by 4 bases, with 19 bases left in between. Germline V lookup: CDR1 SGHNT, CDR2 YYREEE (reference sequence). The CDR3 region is CASSLEGERVLFYGYTF. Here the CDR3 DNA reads TGTGCCAGCAGCTTGGAGGGGGAACGGGTTCTTTTCTATGGCTACACCTTC.

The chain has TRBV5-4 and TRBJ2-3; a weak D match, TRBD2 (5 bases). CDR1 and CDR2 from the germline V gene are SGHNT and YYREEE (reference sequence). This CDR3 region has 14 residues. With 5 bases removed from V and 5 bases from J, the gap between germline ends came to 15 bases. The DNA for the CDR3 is TGTGCCAGCAGTCAGGACTGGGATCTAGATACGCAGTATTTT. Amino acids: CASSQDWDLDTQYF.

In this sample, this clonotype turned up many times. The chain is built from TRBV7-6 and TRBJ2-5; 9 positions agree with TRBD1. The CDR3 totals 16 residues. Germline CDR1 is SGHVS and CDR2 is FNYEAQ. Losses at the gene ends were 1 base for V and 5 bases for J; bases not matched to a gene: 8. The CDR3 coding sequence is TGTGCCAGCAGCTTAGACCACAGGGGGCGCGGGGAGACCCAGTACTTC. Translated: CASSLDHRGRGETQYF.

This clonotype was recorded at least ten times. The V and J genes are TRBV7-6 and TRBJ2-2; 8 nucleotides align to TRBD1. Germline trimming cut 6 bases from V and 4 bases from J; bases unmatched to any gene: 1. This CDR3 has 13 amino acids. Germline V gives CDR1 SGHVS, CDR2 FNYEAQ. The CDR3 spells CASRDRVTGELFF. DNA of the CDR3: TGTGCCAGCAGGGACAGGGTCACCGGGGAGCTGTTTTTT.

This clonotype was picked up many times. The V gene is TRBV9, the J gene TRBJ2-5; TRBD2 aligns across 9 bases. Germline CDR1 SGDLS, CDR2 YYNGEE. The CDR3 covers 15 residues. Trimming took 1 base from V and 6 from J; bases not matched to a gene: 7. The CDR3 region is CASSVYGGGAKTQYF. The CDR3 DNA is TGTGCCAGCAGCGTATACGGCGGGGGGGCAAAGACCCAGTACTTC.